The 32 T cell receptor beta chains given below trace back to one sample, sequenced in a study of CD8 T cells in Susac syndrome. When the RNA was reverse transcribed, random hexamers were used with an input of about 0.5 to 1 ug. TCRdb independently ran MiXCR on the immunoSEQ multiplex PCR reads; one entry per CDR3 protein. The sample has 150,000 to 190,000 distinct CDR3 sequences; around 95% are singletons. The source material was CD8+ T cells from PBMCs. The receptors come from a human donor with multiple sclerosis.

The V and J genes are TRBV6-5 and TRBJ2-5; 7 bases map to TRBD1. Germline V gives CDR1 MNHEY, CDR2 SVGAGI. The V segment lost 0 bases and the J segment 5 bases; nucleotides outside the gene matches: 6. CDR3 length equals 15 residues. The DNA of the CDR3 is TGTGCCAGCAGTTACTCGCACGACAGGGTGGAGACCCAGTACTTC. Amino acids: CASSYSHDRVETQYF.

V is TRBV6-1 and J is TRBJ2-7; 8 nucleotides line up with TRBD1. CDR1 and CDR2 from the germline V gene are MNHNS and SASEGT. Trimming took 6 bases from V and 3 from J; bases not matched to a gene: 13. The CDR3 runs to 16 residues. The CDR3 region has the DNA TGTGCCAGCAGCCCCCCAAGGACAGGGTCCCTCTACGAGCAGTACGTC. Amino acids: CASSPPRTGSLYEQYV.

The rearrangement uses TRBV6-5 and TRBJ1-4, with TRBD1 matching 10 bases. Trimming took 6 bases from V and 7 from J; bases not matched to a gene: 5. From germline, CDR1 is MNHEY and CDR2 SVGAGI. This CDR3 spans 14 amino acids. The CDR3 sequence: CASSRQGAIEKLFF. CDR3 sequence (DNA): TGTGCCAGCAGCAGACAGGGGGCTATTGAAAAACTGTTTTTT.

The V and J genes are TRBV6-5 and TRBJ1-2; D remains ambiguous. CDR1 and CDR2 (germline): MNHEY, SVGAGI. This CDR3 has 13 amino acids. V dropped 3 bases and J dropped 3 bases, with 8 bases sitting between them. Here the CDR3 DNA reads TGTGCCAGCAGTTATACGAGAGACTATGGCTACACCTTC. As protein: CASSYTRDYGYTF.

This clonotype was detected once. V is TRBV5-1 and J is TRBJ1-1; D gene uncertain. Germline V gene sequence: CDR1 SGHRS, CDR2 YFSETQ. V gave up 3 bases and J gave up 0 bases, with 15 bases separating them. The CDR3 covers 16 residues. The CDR3 loop is CASSSATQTVNTEAFF. The CDR3 coding sequence is TGCGCCAGCAGCTCGGCAACTCAAACTGTGAACACTGAAGCTTTCTTT.

This clonotype was counted a single time. The V and J genes are TRBV20-1 and TRBJ1-3; D gene uncertain. V was cut by 3 bases and J by 1 base, with 10 bases left in between. Looked up from germline, CDR1 is DFQATT and CDR2 is SNEGSKA (reference sequence). The CDR3 sequence is 14 residues long. DNA of the CDR3: TGCAGTGCTAGGGCTATAAGTTCTGGAAACACCATATATTTT. The encoded protein is CSARAISSGNTIYF.

V gene TRBV7-6 combines with J gene TRBJ2-1; perhaps TRBD2 as D (7 bases). The CDR3 runs 18 residues. Trimming shortened V by 4 bases and J by 0 bases, and 19 bases separated the two germline ends. Per germline, CDR1 SGHVS and CDR2 FNYEAQ. DNA of the CDR3: TGTGCCAGCAGCTCAGGGCCGGGGGGCACCCGCTCCTACAATGAGCAGTTCTTC. The encoded protein is CASSSGPGGTRSYNEQFF.

The CDR3 DNA is TGTGCCAGCAGCCCACCCGGGGCCACTGAAGCTTTCTTT. It codes for CASSPPGATEAFF. The rearrangement joins TRBV7-9 to TRBJ1-1, with D possibly being TRBD1 (5 bases). The CDR3 consists of 13 residues. The germline CDR1 and CDR2 sequences are SEHNR and FQNEAQ (reference sequence). Trimming cost V 5 bases and J 4 bases, with 11 bases left between them.

The chain is built from TRBV20-1 and TRBJ1-2; no firm D call. This CDR3 spans 12 amino acids. V lost 5 bases to trimming and J lost 6 bases, with 13 bases between them. Germline CDR1 is DFQATT and CDR2 is SNEGSKA (reference sequence). The chain's CDR3 is CSAGPTGNGYTF. DNA of the CDR3: TGCAGTGCTGGGCCGACGGGGAATGGCTACACCTTC.

Only one count was recorded for this clonotype. The CDR3 loop is CASSQDRGSDGANVLTF. CDR3 nucleotide sequence: TGTGCCAGCAGCCAAGATCGGGGGTCGGACGGGGCCAACGTCCTGACTTTC. The J gene is TRBJ2-6, the V gene TRBV3-1; tentatively, D is TRBD2 (6 bases). The CDR3 runs 17 residues. The V end lost 0 bases, the J end lost 4 bases, and 13 bases lay between the germline ends. Germline V gene sequence: CDR1 LGHDT, CDR2 YNNKEL (reference sequence).

This chain links TRBV29-1 with TRBJ1-1, with no clear D. In germline, CDR1 is SQVTM, CDR2 ANQGSEA. V lost 5 bases and J 3 bases, leaving 7 bases between the germline ends. CDR3 length equals 11 residues. CDR3 residues: CSVLRDTEAFF. CDR3 coding DNA: TGCAGCGTTCTCCGGGACACTGAAGCTTTCTTT.

V is TRBV28 and J is TRBJ2-7, with 9 bases lining up with TRBD1. CDR1 and CDR2 (germline): MDHEN, SYDVKM. The CDR3 is made up of 15 amino acids. V was pared by 4 bases and J by 0 bases, with 4 bases of the junction left unmatched. Here the CDR3 reads CASSYRGPRSYEQYF. For the CDR3, the DNA is TGTGCCAGCAGTTACAGGGGGCCCCGCTCCTACGAGCAGTACTTC.

The rearrangement joins TRBV5-6 to TRBJ2-7, with 9 bases aligning to TRBD2. CDR1 SGHDT and CDR2 YYEEEE come from the germline V gene. V shed 0 bases and J 6 bases; nucleotides not matched to a gene: 10. The CDR3 is 16 residues long. CDR3 nucleotides: TGTGCCAGCAGCTTGGAAAGCGGGGGGCCCACTGGCGAGCAGTACTTC. Its protein product is CASSLESGGPTGEQYF.

The chain has TRBV28 and TRBJ1-6; 9 bases are shared with TRBD1. This CDR3 is built from 15 residues. V gave up 5 bases and J gave up 10 bases; unmatched junction bases: 9. Germline lookup yields CDR1 MDHEN and CDR2 SYDVKM. The CDR3 region has the DNA TGTGCCAGCAGTCGGGACAGGGCAAGGCCATCACCCCTCCACTTT. Protein product: CASSRDRARPSPLHF.

This chain uses TRBV3-1 with TRBJ2-3; either TRBD1 or TRBD2 may supply D (6 bases each). The CDR3 runs to 13 residues. CDR1 and CDR2 from the germline V gene are LGHDT and YNNKEL (reference sequence). V lost 0 bases to trimming and J lost 8 bases, with 9 bases between them. Written as DNA, the CDR3 is TGTGCCAGCAGCCAAGACAGGGGAGGTACGCAGTATTTT. As protein: CASSQDRGGTQYF.

The rearrangement joins TRBV6-1 to TRBJ2-1; 8 nucleotides line up with TRBD2. Trimming at V came to 6 bases and at J to 10 bases, leaving 17 bases not matched to a gene. The CDR3 length is 16 residues. Germline lookup yields CDR1 MNHNS and CDR2 SASEGT. CDR3 nucleotides: TGTGCCAGCAGCCCGTTCGGGGGGGAATATGTGTGGGAGCAGTTCTTC. Encoded protein: CASSPFGGEYVWEQFF.

V is TRBV7-9 and J is TRBJ1-4; D not resolved. The germline V and J ends were trimmed by 4 bases and 5 bases, with 14 bases remaining between them. Looked up from germline, CDR1 is SEHNR and CDR2 is FQNEAQ (reference sequence). CDR3 length equals 15 residues. The CDR3 reads CASSSDVKGNEKLFF. In DNA, the CDR3 is TGTGCCAGCAGCTCGGACGTCAAAGGAAATGAAAAACTGTTTTTT.

The chain employs TRBV29-1 and TRBJ2-1; D is possibly TRBD1 or TRBD2 (5 bases each). This CDR3 is 14 amino acids long. The germline gives CDR1 SQVTM, CDR2 ANQGSEA. V gave up 4 bases and J gave up 0 bases, with 10 bases separating them. The CDR3 coding sequence is TGCAGCGTTGTAGGGACCCCCTCCTACAATGAGCAGTTCTTC. This codes for CSVVGTPSYNEQFF.

This sequence joins TRBV30 and TRBJ2-1; 7 positions match TRBD1. The germline gives CDR1 GTSNPN, CDR2 SVGIG (reference sequence). This CDR3 region has 11 residues. Trimming at V came to 4 bases and at J to 7 bases, leaving 1 base not matched to a gene. The CDR3 is CAWTGGNEQFF. CDR3 nucleotides: TGTGCCTGGACAGGGGGTAATGAGCAGTTCTTC.

The genes are TRBV6-6 and TRBJ1-3, with a weak D call TRBD1 (5 bases). Germline lookup yields CDR1 MNHNY and CDR2 SVGAGI (reference sequence). The CDR3 is 15 amino acids. V gave up 8 bases and J gave up 2 bases, with 16 bases separating them. The CDR3 reads CASSLQGAPGNTIYF. The DNA for the CDR3 is TGTGCCAGCTCGCTCCAGGGCGCCCCTGGAAACACCATATATTTT.

The rearrangement joins TRBV15 to TRBJ2-3, with no clear D. V dropped 1 base and J dropped 0 bases, with 11 bases sitting between them. The CDR3 spans 16 residues. Germline V gene sequence: CDR1 LNHNV, CDR2 YYDKDF (reference sequence). The CDR3, as DNA: TGTGCCACCAGCAGAGTAGCAGTTGGGAGCACAGATACGCAGTATTTT. Encoded protein: CATSRVAVGSTDTQYF. Full variable domain (missing parts from reference TRBV15 and TRBJ2-3): DAMVIQNPRYQVTQFGKPVTLSCSQTLNHNVMYWYQQKSSQAPKLLFHYYDKDFNNEADTPDNFQSRRPNTSFCFLDIRSPGLGDTAMYLCATSRVAVGSTDTQYFGPGTRLTVL.

The V gene is TRBV20-1, the J gene TRBJ2-2; possibly TRBD1 or TRBD2 for D (5 bases each). Trimming took 1 base from V and 0 from J, leaving 12 bases between them. CDR1 and CDR2 (germline): DFQATT, SNEGSKA (reference sequence). CDR3 size: 16 residues. CDR3 sequence: CSARGRDPTNTGELFF. The CDR3 DNA reads TGCAGTGCTAGAGGACGGGACCCAACGAACACCGGGGAGCTGTTTTTT.

The chain carries TRBV7-2 and TRBJ2-1, with 10 bases matching TRBD2. V lost 5 bases and J lost 3; bases outside the gene matches: 7. The CDR3 length is 16 residues. Germline V lookup: CDR1 SGHTA, CDR2 FQGNSA. In DNA, the CDR3 is TGTGCCAGCAGCCTGAAAGCGGGGGGGAACTACAATGAGCAGTTCTTC. Translating gives CASSLKAGGNYNEQFF.

The V call is TRBV21-1, the J call TRBJ2-7. TRBV21-1 is noted as a pseudogene. The CDR3 consists of 13 residues. CDR3 in DNA: TGTGCCAGCACAAATAGACTTCCCTACGAGCAGTACGTC. It codes for CASTNRLPYEQYV.

The V and J genes are TRBV4-1 and TRBJ2-1; tentative D call: TRBD1 (5 bases). The V end was cut by 0 bases, the J end by 7 bases, with 16 bases between. Germline CDR1 is MGHRA and CDR2 is YSYEKL. This CDR3 spans 16 amino acids. The CDR3 nucleotides are TGCGCCAGCAGCCAAGATGATTTAGGGGTTGGTAATGAGCAGTTCTTC. Residues: CASSQDDLGVGNEQFF.

This chain joins TRBV20-1 and TRBJ1-1, with TRBD1 as a possible D gene (5 bases). The CDR3 runs to 13 residues. Trimming removed 6 bases from V and 4 bases from J, with 15 bases in between. Germline V gene lookup returns CDR1 DFQATT and CDR2 SNEGSKA (reference sequence). The CDR3, as DNA: TGCAGTGCCGGAATACCGGGACCCACTGAAGCTTTCTTT. This codes for CSAGIPGPTEAFF.

The CDR3 here is CASMTSSGELFF. CDR3 nucleotide sequence: TGTGCCAGCATGACTAGTTCCGGGGAGCTGTTTTTT. This chain connects TRBV9 to TRBJ2-2; D may be TRBD2 (6 bases). CDR3 length equals 12 residues. Germline lookup yields CDR1 SGDLS and CDR2 YYNGEE. The V end lost 6 bases, the J end lost 6 bases, and 9 bases lay between the germline ends.

V and J are TRBV12-3 or TRBV12-4 and TRBJ1-4, with no clear D. CDR3 length: 15 residues. V was pared by 5 bases and J by 4 bases, with 14 bases between. The CDR3 DNA sequence: TGTGCCAGCAGTCCCTCCTCGTCCCTTAATGAAAAACTGTTTTTT. Translated: CASSPSSSLNEKLFF.

The rearrangement joins TRBV27 to TRBJ2-1; a weak D match, TRBD1 (5 bases). The CDR3 is 13 amino acids. Looked up from germline, CDR1 is MNHEY and CDR2 is SMNVEV (reference sequence). Trimming took 3 bases from V and 9 from J, leaving 12 bases between them. The CDR3 DNA reads TGTGCCAGCAGTTTTGTCCAGGGCAGTGAGCAGTTCTTC. Translating gives CASSFVQGSEQFF.

The rearrangement joins TRBV29-1 to TRBJ2-2; 7 bases fit TRBD1. J lost 1 base, V lost 7 bases, and 9 bases had no gene match. This CDR3 region has 15 residues. Germline V gives CDR1 SQVTM, CDR2 ANQGSEA. The DNA for the CDR3 is TGCAGCGCTACGACAGGGAGAGGGAACACCGGGGAGCTGTTTTTT. Encoded protein: CSATTGRGNTGELFF.

The V gene is TRBV7-9, the J gene TRBJ2-1; D unclear. Trimming took off 1 base at V and 8 bases at J, with 12 bases between the two ends. This CDR3 is built from 14 residues. Germline-derived CDR1 and CDR2 are SEHNR and FQNEAQ (reference sequence). The CDR3 here is CASSLGPRKHEQFF. CDR3 DNA sequence: TGTGCCAGCAGCTTAGGTCCTAGGAAGCATGAGCAGTTCTTC.

This CDR3 reads CASGDIQGSADTEAFF. CDR3 in DNA: TGTGCCAGCGGGGACATCCAAGGTAGTGCTGACACTGAAGCTTTCTTT. The V and J genes are TRBV11-2 and TRBJ1-1; D perhaps matches TRBD1 (6 bases). In germline, CDR1 is SGHAT, CDR2 FQNNGV. V was clipped by 8 bases and J by 3 bases, with 22 bases between them. CDR3 length: 16 residues.